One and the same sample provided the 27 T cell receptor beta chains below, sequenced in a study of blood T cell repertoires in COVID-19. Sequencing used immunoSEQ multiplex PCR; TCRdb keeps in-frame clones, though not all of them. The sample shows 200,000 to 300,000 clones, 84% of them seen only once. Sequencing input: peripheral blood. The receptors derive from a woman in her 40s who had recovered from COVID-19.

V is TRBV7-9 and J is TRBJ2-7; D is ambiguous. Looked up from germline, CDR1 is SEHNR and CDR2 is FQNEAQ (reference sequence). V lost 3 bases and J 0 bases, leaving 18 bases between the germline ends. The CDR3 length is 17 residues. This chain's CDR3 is CASSLQFGGADSYEQYF. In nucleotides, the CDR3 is TGTGCCAGCAGCTTGCAGTTTGGTGGTGCGGACTCCTACGAGCAGTACTTC.

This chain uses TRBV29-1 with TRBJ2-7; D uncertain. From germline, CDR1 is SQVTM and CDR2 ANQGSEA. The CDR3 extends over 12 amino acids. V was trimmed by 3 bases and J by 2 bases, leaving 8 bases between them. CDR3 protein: CSVETETYEQYF. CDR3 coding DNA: TGCAGCGTTGAGACGGAGACCTACGAGCAGTACTTC.

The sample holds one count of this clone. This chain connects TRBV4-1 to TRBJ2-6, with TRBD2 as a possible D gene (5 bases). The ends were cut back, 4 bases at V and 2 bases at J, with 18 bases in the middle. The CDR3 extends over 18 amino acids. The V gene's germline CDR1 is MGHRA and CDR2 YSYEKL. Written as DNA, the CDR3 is TGCGCCAGCAGCCCCCTGACCGGTCCGGGGACTGGGGCCAACGTCCTGACTTTC. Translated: CASSPLTGPGTGANVLTF.

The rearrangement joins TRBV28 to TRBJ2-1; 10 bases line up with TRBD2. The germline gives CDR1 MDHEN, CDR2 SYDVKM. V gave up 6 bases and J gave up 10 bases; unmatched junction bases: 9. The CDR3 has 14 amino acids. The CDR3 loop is CASRFSGGVREQFF. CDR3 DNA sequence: TGTGCCAGCAGGTTCAGCGGGGGGGTAAGAGAGCAGTTCTTC.

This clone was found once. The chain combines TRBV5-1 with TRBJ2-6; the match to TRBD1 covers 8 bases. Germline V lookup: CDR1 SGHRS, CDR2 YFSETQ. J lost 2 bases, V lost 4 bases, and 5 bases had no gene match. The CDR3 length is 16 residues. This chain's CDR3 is CASSKTGVAGANVLTF. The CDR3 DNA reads TGCGCCAGCAGCAAGACAGGGGTTGCTGGGGCCAACGTCCTGACTTTC.

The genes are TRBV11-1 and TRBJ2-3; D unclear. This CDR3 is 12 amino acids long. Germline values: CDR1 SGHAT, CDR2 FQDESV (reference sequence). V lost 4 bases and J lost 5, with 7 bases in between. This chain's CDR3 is CASSSRGDTQYF. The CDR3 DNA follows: TGTGCCAGCAGCTCTCGCGGAGATACGCAGTATTTT.

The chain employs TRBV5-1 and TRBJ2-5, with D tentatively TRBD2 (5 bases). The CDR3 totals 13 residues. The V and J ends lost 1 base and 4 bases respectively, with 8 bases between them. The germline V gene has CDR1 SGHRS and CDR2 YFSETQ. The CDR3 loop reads CASSLTSGETQYF. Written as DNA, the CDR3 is TGCGCCAGCAGCTTGACAAGCGGAGAGACCCAGTACTTC.

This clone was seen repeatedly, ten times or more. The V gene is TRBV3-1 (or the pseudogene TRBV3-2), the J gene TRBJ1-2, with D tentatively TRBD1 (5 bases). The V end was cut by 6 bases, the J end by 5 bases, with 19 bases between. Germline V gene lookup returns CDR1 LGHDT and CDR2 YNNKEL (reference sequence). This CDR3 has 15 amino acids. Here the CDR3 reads CASSPKTGTGYGYTF. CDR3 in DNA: TGTGCCAGCAGTCCTAAGACTGGGACTGGGTATGGCTACACCTTC.

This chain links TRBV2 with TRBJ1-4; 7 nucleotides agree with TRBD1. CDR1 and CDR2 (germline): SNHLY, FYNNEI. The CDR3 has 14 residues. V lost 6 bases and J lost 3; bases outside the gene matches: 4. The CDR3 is CASRLGTANEKLFF. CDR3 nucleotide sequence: TGTGCCAGCAGACTCGGGACAGCTAATGAAAAACTGTTTTTT.

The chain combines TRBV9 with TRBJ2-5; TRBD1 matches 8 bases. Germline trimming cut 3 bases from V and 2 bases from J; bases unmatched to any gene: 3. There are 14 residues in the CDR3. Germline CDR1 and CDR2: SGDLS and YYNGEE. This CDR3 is CASSATGGQETQYF. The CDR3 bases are TGTGCCAGCAGCGCCACAGGGGGACAAGAGACCCAGTACTTC.

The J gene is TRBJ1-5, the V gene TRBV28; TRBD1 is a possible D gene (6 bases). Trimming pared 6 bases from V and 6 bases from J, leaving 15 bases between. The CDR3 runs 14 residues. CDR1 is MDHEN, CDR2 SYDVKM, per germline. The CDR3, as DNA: TGTGCCAGCAGCCCTCCTGGGGGCGTTCAGCCCCAGCATTTT. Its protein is CASSPPGGVQPQHF.

The CDR3: CASSRGGQNTDTQYF. Written as DNA, the CDR3 is TGTGCCAGTAGTAGAGGTGGACAGAACACAGATACGCAGTATTTT. The rearrangement uses TRBV19 and TRBJ2-3, with a tentative D call TRBD1 (6 bases). Germline V gene data show CDR1 as LNHDA and CDR2 as SQIVND (reference sequence). This CDR3 has 15 residues. V lost 4 bases and J 2 bases, leaving 13 bases between the germline ends.

The chain's CDR3 is CASNQRRLADTGELFF. Here the CDR3 DNA reads TGTGCCAGCAACCAAAGGCGGCTAGCTGACACCGGGGAGCTGTTTTTT. The chain links TRBV21-1 to TRBJ2-2; TRBD2 was called by the table and not checked on the DNA. TRBV21-1 is deemed a pseudogene. The CDR3 covers 16 residues.

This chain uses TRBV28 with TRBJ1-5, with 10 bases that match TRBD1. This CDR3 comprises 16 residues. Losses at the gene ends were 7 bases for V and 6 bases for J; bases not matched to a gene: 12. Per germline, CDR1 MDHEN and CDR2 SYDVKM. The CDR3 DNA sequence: TGTGCCAGCAAGAAGGGAGACAGGGGGCTAGGTCAGCCCCAGCATTTT. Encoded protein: CASKKGDRGLGQPQHF.

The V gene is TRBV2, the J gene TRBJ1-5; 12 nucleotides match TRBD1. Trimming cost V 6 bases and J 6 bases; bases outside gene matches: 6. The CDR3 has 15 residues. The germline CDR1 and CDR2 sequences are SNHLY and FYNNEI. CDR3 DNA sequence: TGTGCCAGCAGCGAGGGGACAGGGGGCTTTCAGCCCCAGCATTTT. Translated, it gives CASSEGTGGFQPQHF.

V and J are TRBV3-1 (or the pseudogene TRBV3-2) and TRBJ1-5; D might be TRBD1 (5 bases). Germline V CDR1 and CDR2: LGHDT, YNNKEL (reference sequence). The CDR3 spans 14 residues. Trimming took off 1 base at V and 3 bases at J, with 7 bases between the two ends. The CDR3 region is CASSQVGDNQPQHF. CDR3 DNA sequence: TGTGCCAGCAGCCAAGTAGGGGACAATCAGCCCCAGCATTTT.

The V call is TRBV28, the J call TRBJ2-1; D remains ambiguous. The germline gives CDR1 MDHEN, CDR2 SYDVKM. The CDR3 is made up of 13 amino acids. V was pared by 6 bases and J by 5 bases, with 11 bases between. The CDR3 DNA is TGTGCCAGCAGGAGATCCCTGAACAATGAGCAGTTCTTC. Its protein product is CASRRSLNNEQFF.

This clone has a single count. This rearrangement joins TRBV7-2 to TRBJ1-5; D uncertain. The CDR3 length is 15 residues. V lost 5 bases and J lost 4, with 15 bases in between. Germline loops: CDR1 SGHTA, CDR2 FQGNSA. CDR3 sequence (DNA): TGTGCCAGCAGCCCAGACGGCGGAGGGAATCAGCCCCAGCATTTT. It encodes CASSPDGGGNQPQHF.

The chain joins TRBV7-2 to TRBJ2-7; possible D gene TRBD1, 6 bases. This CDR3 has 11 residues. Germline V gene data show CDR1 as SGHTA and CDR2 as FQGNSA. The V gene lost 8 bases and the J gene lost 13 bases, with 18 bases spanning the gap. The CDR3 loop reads CASGGQRGAYF. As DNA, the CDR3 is TGTGCCAGCGGAGGACAGAGGGGAGCTTACTTC.

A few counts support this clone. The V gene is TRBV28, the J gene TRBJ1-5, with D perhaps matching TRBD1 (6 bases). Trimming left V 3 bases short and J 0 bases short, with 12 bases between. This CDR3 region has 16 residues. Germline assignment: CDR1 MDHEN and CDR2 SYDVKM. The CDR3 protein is CASSLEPGHSNQPQHF. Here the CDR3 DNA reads TGTGCCAGCAGTTTGGAGCCGGGACATAGCAATCAGCCCCAGCATTTT.

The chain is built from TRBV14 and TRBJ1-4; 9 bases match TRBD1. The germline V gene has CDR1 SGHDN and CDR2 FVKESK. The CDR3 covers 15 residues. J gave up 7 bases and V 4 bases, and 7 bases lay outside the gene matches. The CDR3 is CASSRAQGAGEKLFF. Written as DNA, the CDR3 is TGTGCCAGCAGCCGAGCACAGGGGGCAGGTGAAAAACTGTTTTTT. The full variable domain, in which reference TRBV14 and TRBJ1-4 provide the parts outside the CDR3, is EAGVTQFPSHSVIEKGQTVTLRCDPISGHDNLYWYRRVMGKEIKFLLHFVKESKQDESGMPNNRFLAERTGGTYSTLKVQPAELEDSGVYFCASSRAQGAGEKLFFGSGTQLSVL.

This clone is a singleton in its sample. CDR3 residues: CASSQVFRTSGEKDTQYF. The CDR3 nucleotides read TGCGCCAGCAGCCAAGTATTTCGGACTAGCGGGGAAAAGGATACGCAGTATTTT. The chain links TRBV4-1 to TRBJ2-3; the match to TRBD2 covers 12 bases. The trim removed 1 base at V and 6 bases at J, leaving 11 bases unmatched. CDR1 is MGHRA, CDR2 YSYEKL, per germline. The CDR3 sequence is 18 residues long.

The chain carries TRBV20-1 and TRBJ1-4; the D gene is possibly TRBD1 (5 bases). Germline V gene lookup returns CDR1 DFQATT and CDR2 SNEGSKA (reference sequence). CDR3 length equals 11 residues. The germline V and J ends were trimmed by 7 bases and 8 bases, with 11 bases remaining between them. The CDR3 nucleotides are TGCAGTGTTGTGGGGGGGGAAAAACTGTTTTTT. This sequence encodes CSVVGGEKLFF.

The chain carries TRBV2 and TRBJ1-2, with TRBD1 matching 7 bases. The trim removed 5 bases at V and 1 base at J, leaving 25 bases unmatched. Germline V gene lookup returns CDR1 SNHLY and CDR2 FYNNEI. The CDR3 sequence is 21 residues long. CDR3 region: CASSSHGLTGEFFMRNYGYTF. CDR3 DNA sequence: TGTGCCAGCAGTTCACACGGTCTAACAGGGGAGTTTTTCATGCGTAACTATGGCTACACCTTC.

The DNA for the CDR3 is TGTGCCAGCAGTTTCTTATCCCCCCACACTGAAGCTTTCTTT. It codes for CASSFLSPHTEAFF. The chain has TRBV28 and TRBJ1-1; D unresolved. This CDR3 contains 14 residues. Per the germline V gene, CDR1 is MDHEN and CDR2 is SYDVKM. Trimming pared 3 bases from V and 3 bases from J, leaving 11 bases between.

In nucleotides, the CDR3 is TGTGCCAGCAGCATTTACAGGGACGATGGCTACACCTTC. Translating gives CASSIYRDDGYTF. V and J are TRBV12-3 or TRBV12-4 and TRBJ1-2; tentatively, D is TRBD1 (6 bases). This CDR3 is built from 13 residues. The V end was cut by 6 bases, the J end by 6 bases, with 14 bases between.

The CDR3 DNA sequence: TGTGCCAGCGCAGTCCCGAGACAGAACTACGAGCAGTACTTC. Protein sequence: CASAVPRQNYEQYF. V and J are TRBV28 and TRBJ2-7, with D perhaps TRBD1 (5 bases). V was cut by 8 bases and J by 3 bases, with 17 bases left in between. CDR1 is MDHEN and CDR2 is SYDVKM in the germline V gene. The CDR3 totals 14 residues.